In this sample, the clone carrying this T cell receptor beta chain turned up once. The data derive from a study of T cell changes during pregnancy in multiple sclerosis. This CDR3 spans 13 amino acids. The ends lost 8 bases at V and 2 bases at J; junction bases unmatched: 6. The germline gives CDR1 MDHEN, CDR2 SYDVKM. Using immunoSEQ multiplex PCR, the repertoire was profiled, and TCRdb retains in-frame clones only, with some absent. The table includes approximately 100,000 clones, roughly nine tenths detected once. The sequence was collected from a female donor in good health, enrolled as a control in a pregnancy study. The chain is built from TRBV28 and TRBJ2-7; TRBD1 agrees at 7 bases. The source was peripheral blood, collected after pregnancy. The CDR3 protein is CASGLDRTYEQYF. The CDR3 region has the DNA TGTGCCAGCGGGCTGGACAGGACCTACGAGCAGTACTTC.